This TCR beta chain was identified in a study of blood T cell repertoires in COVID-19. The method was immunoSEQ multiplex PCR; TCRdb's version includes in-frame clones alone and lacks a portion of them. The sample holds about 120,000 clones, around 77% seen once. With V trimmed by 3 bases and J by 8 bases, 5 bases remained unmatched. Germline V gene sequence: CDR1 SEHNR, CDR2 FQNEAQ (reference sequence). This CDR3 comprises 13 residues. This chain uses TRBV7-9 with TRBJ1-2, with 8 bases that match TRBD1. The specimen sequenced was peripheral blood. The receptor's source is a human donor in a cohort sampled during active COVID-19. In DNA form, the CDR3 reads TGTGCCAGCAGCTTTACAGGGGGAAGCGGCTACACCTTC. Amino acid sequence: CASSFTGGSGYTF.